These 20 T cell receptor beta chains originate from one sample sequenced in a study of T cell responses to AZD1222 COVID-19 vaccine. Clones were read by immunoSEQ multiplex PCR, and TCRdb kept only the in-frame ones, dropping some. The data contain about 110,000 clones, roughly 92% of them seen just once; the ten biggest clones take up almost 2.5%. The sequencing here drew on peripheral blood, taken 28 days after the second AZD1222 dose. The receptors originated from an adult who received the AZD1222 COVID-19 vaccine.

This clone was seen just once. The gene calls are TRBV6-5 and TRBJ2-2; no clear D gene. Between the trimmed V and J ends, which lost 8 bases and 2 bases, there was a span of 9 bases. The CDR3 is 13 residues long. The germline V gene has CDR1 MNHEY and CDR2 SVGAGI. CDR3 bases: TGTGCCAGCCCGGACGGTAACACCGGGGAGCTGTTTTTT. The encoded protein is CASPDGNTGELFF.

This chain links TRBV4-3 with TRBJ1-2; no clear D. CDR1 and CDR2 (germline): LGHNA, YSLEER. V was trimmed by 0 bases and J by 5 bases, leaving 7 bases between them. This CDR3 is built from 13 residues. The DNA for the CDR3 is TGCGCCAGCAGCCAAGATAACCTGTATGGCTACACCTTC. This sequence encodes CASSQDNLYGYTF.

The chain recombines TRBV3-1 (or the pseudogene TRBV3-2) with TRBJ2-2; TRBD2 agrees at 11 bases. Germline V gene sequence: CDR1 LGHDT, CDR2 YNNKEL (reference sequence). The CDR3 consists of 15 residues. V trimming: 3 bases; J trimming: 7 bases; junction bases outside the gene matches: 4. The CDR3 is CASSHLGLADGELFF. CDR3 bases: TGTGCCAGCAGCCATCTGGGACTAGCGGACGGGGAGCTGTTTTTT.

The chain is built from TRBV11-3 and TRBJ2-1; D is possibly TRBD1 (6 bases). Germline CDR1 is SGHNT and CDR2 is YENEEA. Deletions cut 4 bases from V and 9 bases from J, with 13 bases between. The CDR3 runs 13 residues. Here the CDR3 DNA reads TGTGCCAGCAGCTACTACAGGGATAGTGAGCAGTTCTTC. Protein: CASSYYRDSEQFF.

The chain uses TRBV7-2 and TRBJ2-7, with D possibly matching TRBD2 (6 bases). Germline V lookup: CDR1 SGHTA, CDR2 FQGNSA. Between the trimmed V and J ends, which lost 4 bases and 3 bases, there was a span of 10 bases. The CDR3 length is 13 residues. The CDR3 spells CASSYRDFYEQYF. The CDR3 DNA reads as TGTGCCAGCAGCTACCGGGACTTCTACGAGCAGTACTTC.

This clone was observed a single time. CDR3 sequence: CASSLVGEKLFF. In nucleotides, the CDR3 is TGTGCCAGCAGCCTAGTGGGAGAAAAACTGTTTTTT. This chain joins TRBV12-3 or TRBV12-4 and TRBJ1-4; D gene unclear. The CDR3 spans 12 residues. V was clipped by 6 bases and J by 8 bases, with 10 bases between them.

This clone has only one observation. The chain is built from TRBV7-9 and TRBJ2-7; perhaps TRBD2 as D (5 bases). This CDR3 has 12 amino acids. Trimming left V 8 bases short and J 2 bases short, with 10 bases between. Looked up from germline, CDR1 is SEHNR and CDR2 is FQNEAQ (reference sequence). CDR3 in amino acids: CASEGETYEQYF. Here the CDR3 DNA reads TGTGCCAGCGAGGGAGAGACCTACGAGCAGTACTTC.

This clone has a handful of counts. The chain recombines TRBV12-3 or TRBV12-4 with TRBJ2-2, with D perhaps TRBD1 (5 bases). The CDR3 is 12 amino acids. V lost 6 bases and J 6 bases, leaving 8 bases between the germline ends. Here the CDR3 reads CASSRVPGELFF. The CDR3 coding sequence is TGTGCCAGCAGCAGGGTCCCCGGGGAGCTGTTTTTT.

V and J are TRBV30 and TRBJ2-5, with D unresolved. In germline, CDR1 is GTSNPN, CDR2 SVGIG (reference sequence). V lost 2 bases to trimming and J lost 3 bases, with 4 bases between them. This CDR3 contains 11 residues. CDR3 loop: CAWSFKETQYF. The CDR3 nucleotides read TGTGCCTGGAGTTTCAAAGAGACCCAGTACTTC. Together with reference TRBV30 and TRBJ2-5, the CDR3 gives the full variable domain: SQTIHQWPATLVQPVGSPLSLECTVEGTSNPNLYWYRQAAGRGLQLLFYSVGIGQISSEVPQNLSASRPQDRQFILSSKKLLLSDSGFYLCAWSFKETQYFGPGTRLLVL.

The chain has TRBV3-1 (or the pseudogene TRBV3-2) and TRBJ1-1, with D perhaps TRBD1 (5 bases). The V gene lost 0 bases and the J gene lost 5 bases, with 10 bases spanning the gap. The CDR3 is made up of 14 amino acids. CDR1 LGHDT and CDR2 YNNKEL come from the germline V gene (reference sequence). Written as DNA, the CDR3 is TGTGCCAGCAGCCAAGATACGGGGCGAACTGAAGCTTTCTTT. Translated, it gives CASSQDTGRTEAFF.

V usage is TRBV9 and J usage is TRBJ2-5; D unresolved. The CDR3 sequence is 13 residues long. Germline V CDR1 and CDR2: SGDLS, YYNGEE. The V gene lost 0 bases and the J gene lost 6 bases, with 9 bases spanning the gap. CDR3 sequence reads: CASSVEREKTQYF. The CDR3 bases are TGTGCCAGCAGCGTAGAAAGGGAAAAGACCCAGTACTTC. Using reference TRBV9 and TRBJ2-5 for the parts outside the CDR3, the full variable domain is DSGVTQTPKHLITATGQRVTLRCSPRSGDLSVYWYQQSLDQGLQFLIQYYNGEERAKGNILERFSAQQFPDLHSELNLSSLELGDSALYFCASSVEREKTQYFGPGTRLLVL.

V and J are TRBV30 and TRBJ1-5; the D gene is possibly TRBD1 (6 bases). The CDR3 extends over 15 amino acids. Germline values: CDR1 GTSNPN, CDR2 SVGIG (reference sequence). Trimming took off 0 bases at V and 5 bases at J, with 14 bases between the two ends. CDR3 in amino acids: CAWSVQGGGYQPQHF. The CDR3 nucleotides are TGTGCCTGGAGTGTACAAGGAGGGGGTTATCAGCCCCAGCATTTT.

V usage is TRBV6-6 and J usage is TRBJ1-2; D uncertain. Germline V lookup: CDR1 MNHNY, CDR2 SVGAGI (reference sequence). V dropped 2 bases and J dropped 0 bases, with 13 bases sitting between them. CDR3 size: 16 residues. CDR3 in DNA: TGTGCCAGCAGTTACGCCCCGGGAGCACCTAACTATGGCTACACCTTC. Protein sequence: CASSYAPGAPNYGYTF.

The chain is built from TRBV7-9 and TRBJ2-2, with D possibly TRBD2 on 6 matching bases. The CDR3 totals 17 residues. Between the trimmed V and J ends, which lost 0 bases and 2 bases, there was a span of 13 bases. Germline lookup yields CDR1 SEHNR and CDR2 FQNEAQ (reference sequence). The CDR3 nucleotides read TGTGCCAGCAGCTTAGCGCTCGGGGGACCTAACACCGGGGAGCTGTTTTTT. Its translation is CASSLALGGPNTGELFF.

The CDR3 coding sequence is TGTGCCAGCAGCGCGGATCCGGGACGCAACTATGGCTACACCTTC. Translated: CASSADPGRNYGYTF. The rearrangement uses TRBV7-8 and TRBJ1-2; the D gene is possibly TRBD1 (5 bases). The CDR3 contains 15 residues. Germline values: CDR1 SGHVS, CDR2 FQNEAQ. Trimming cost V 5 bases and J 2 bases, with 15 bases left between them.

This chain links TRBV6-5 with TRBJ1-5; D is possibly TRBD1 (6 bases). Germline values: CDR1 MNHEY, CDR2 SVGAGI. Trimming removed 2 bases at V and 7 bases at J, with 12 bases between. This CDR3 has 14 amino acids. The CDR3 DNA sequence: TGTGCCAGCAGTTACGGCGCAGGGGACCAGCCCCAGCATTTT. The encoded protein is CASSYGAGDQPQHF.

This sequence joins TRBV2 and TRBJ1-2; D is uncertain. V gave up 3 bases and J gave up 7 bases, with 6 bases separating them. CDR3 length: 11 residues. The germline V gene encodes CDR1 SNHLY and CDR2 FYNNEI. The CDR3 reads CASSDLGGYTF. In DNA form, the CDR3 reads TGTGCCAGCAGTGATCTCGGTGGCTACACCTTC. The complete variable domain, with remaining parts taken from reference TRBV2 and TRBJ1-2, reads EPEVTQTPSHQVTQMGQEVILRCVPISNHLYFYWYRQILGQKVEFLVSFYNNEISEKSEIFDDQFSVERPDGSNFTLKIRSTKLEDSAMYFCASSDLGGYTFGSGTRLTVV.

This clone showed up just once. The chain couples TRBV18 to TRBJ2-7; 8 bases match TRBD1. The CDR3 is 17 residues long. The trim removed 2 bases at V and 3 bases at J, leaving 12 bases unmatched. Germline V CDR1 and CDR2: KGHSH, LQKENI. The CDR3 sequence: CASSPVYLGQGDYEQYF. The CDR3, as DNA: TGTGCCAGCTCACCAGTATATCTAGGACAGGGTGACTACGAGCAGTACTTC.

The CDR3 here is CASSSGLAGYNEQFF. DNA for the CDR3: TGTGCCAGCAGCTCGGGACTAGCGGGGTACAATGAGCAGTTCTTC. The chain links TRBV5-8 to TRBJ2-1; the match to TRBD2 covers 13 bases. This CDR3 has 15 residues. CDR1 is SGHTS, CDR2 YDEGEE, per germline. The ends lost 3 bases at V and 4 bases at J; junction bases unmatched: 1.

CDR3 DNA sequence: TGCGCCAGCAGTCAACCGACACCCAGCTTCGCGCCCCCCCTTCAGCCCCAGCATTTT. This codes for CASSQPTPSFAPPLQPQHF. The V and J genes are TRBV23-1 and TRBJ1-5; no definite D call. TRBV23-1 carries the ORF label, with uncertain function. The CDR3 sequence is 19 residues long. Deletions cut 2 bases from V and 6 bases from J, with 26 bases between.